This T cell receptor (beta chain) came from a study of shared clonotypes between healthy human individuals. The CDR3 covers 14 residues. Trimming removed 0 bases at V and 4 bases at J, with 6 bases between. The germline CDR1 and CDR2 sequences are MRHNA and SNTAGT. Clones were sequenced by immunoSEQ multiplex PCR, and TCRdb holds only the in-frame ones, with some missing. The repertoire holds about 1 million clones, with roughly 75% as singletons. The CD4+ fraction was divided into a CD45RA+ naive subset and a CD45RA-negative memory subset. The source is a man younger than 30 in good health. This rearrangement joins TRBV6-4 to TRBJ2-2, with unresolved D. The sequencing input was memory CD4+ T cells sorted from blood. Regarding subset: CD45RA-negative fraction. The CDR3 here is CASSDSWVTGELFF. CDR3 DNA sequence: TGTGCCAGCAGTGACTCATGGGTCACCGGGGAGCTGTTTTTT.